This T cell receptor (beta chain) was recorded in a study of T cells after yellow fever vaccination (dated by TCRdb to between 2018 and 2020). At the level of the whole study: The SMART-Seq v4 Ultra Low Input RNA kit was used to prepare libraries from fractions with low cell numbers. Bulk PBMC replicates and cell subsets were isolated from blood drawn at multiple timepoints before and after both primary and secondary immunization. To follow T-cell clones before and after both primary and booster YFV17D yellow fever vaccination, bulk TCR alpha and beta repertoires underwent longitudinal sequencing. Two healthy male donors, one aged 18 to 29 and one aged 30 to 40 years, made up the cohort.

In the germline V gene, CDR1 corresponds to SQVTM and CDR2 to ANQGSEA. V and J lose 3 bases and 4 bases, and a span of 15 bases separates them. The cysteine opens and the phenylalanine closes a CDR3 of 14 amino acids. The kept DNA is CDR3 alone, 42 bases in frame from the first base. On this clonotype itself: There is no known antigen for this receptor. No base quality values were provided; no much bigger clone lies one nucleotide off.

Per the publication, the treatment or condition label means: live attenuated yellow fever vaccine strain. At each blood-draw timepoint, two biological replicates of bulk PBMCs were collected. PBMCs were isolated from peripheral blood using a standard Ficoll-Paque protocol. TriZol was used to extract RNA from bulk PBMCs, CD4 and CD8 fractions, and dextramer-positive and dextramer-negative fractions. TCR cDNA was synthesized by 5'RACE template switching, through which a universal primer site and unique molecular identifiers were introduced. cDNA synthesis was primed from both the TCR alpha and TCR beta constant segments. Two PCR steps were used to amplify libraries, with sample barcodes and sequencing adapters being added in the second step. Sequencing of libraries was performed on Illumina HiSeq 2500 (2x100 bp) or NovaSeq (2x150 bp). The published analysis was carried out like this. Demultiplexing of reads and collapsing into UMI consensus sequences were performed with MIGEC, and V(D)J alignment was carried out with MiXCR. Using edgeR on replicate PBMC samples, clonotypes were called vaccine-responding if FDR was below 0.01 and the log2 fold change was above 5 up to day 15. Each bulk clonotype received a CD4 or CD8 identity based on whether the sequenced CD4 or CD8 repertoire contained that clonotype at higher abundance. TCRdb reprocessed the public reads (quality trimming at Q25 with fastp, clone calling with MiXCR) and kept in-frame beta chains. Each record represents a unique CDR3 protein, reported with the most common genes and DNA among its rows. TCRdb, not the original authors, processed these V and J calls. The sample records hundreds of thousands of distinct CDR3 sequences, 9% to 15% of which are singletons. The ten largest clones add up to 15% of the sample.

The research as a whole found: Computational filtering was needed because FACS-sorted repertoires could contain abundant contaminating clonotypes from the bulk population. Most clones expanded after primary vaccination were re-detected after the booster (almost 98% of CD4 and roughly 85% of CD8), suggesting broad memory maintenance. The study included only a couple of donors, which limits how far the findings can be generalized. A small share of clonotypes occurred in both CD4 and CD8 compartments, likely arising from convergent recombination. The secondary T-cell response was weaker than the primary response but faster, peaking on day 5 instead of day 15.

The receptor's source is a man aged 25-40 years who received the YFV17D yellow fever vaccine. The sequencing used PBMCs, collected on the day of the yellow fever booster vaccination. The chain joins TRBV29-1 to TRBJ1-1, with the identity of the D gene unclear. The CDR3 protein sequence reads: CSVDLVPGRTEAFF. The DNA is TGCAGCGTTGACTTGGTCCCAGGCCGCACTGAAGCTTTCTTT.